This TCR beta chain derives from a study of shared clonotypes between healthy human individuals (dated by TCRdb to the early 2020s). For context, the study as a whole: A couple of women and a few men aged 18 to 49 years were included in the cohort. To increase sequencing depth and limit assay-specific biases, different laboratories used diverse techniques to prepare libraries and sequence TCR repertoires. Each donor's leukapheresis produced roughly between about 0.9 and 9.5 billion PBMCs. Blood TCR repertoires of about five healthy adults were deeply sequenced to estimate repertoire size and the extent of clonotype sharing between individuals. For each donor, three plates each were used for CD4 naive and CD4 memory, two plates were used for CD8 naive, and one plate was used for CD8 memory. Overall results and qualifications from the work: Pairwise subsampling indicated that sequencing depth was expected to affect the degree of clonotype sharing among donors. Incomplete sequencing was indicated by rarefaction of sorted-subset datasets, despite the large sequencing depth. Naive subsets generally had larger estimated clonotype richness than memory subsets. Sampling was limited to blood, and TCR repertoires in tissue likely differ from TCR repertoires in blood. The small number of donors limited the genetic and exposure-history diversity represented. When a handful of donors were compared, the shared fraction of clonotypes was roughly 4.8% for naive CD4, about 4% for naive CD8, more than 2% for memory CD4, and less than 0.5% for memory CD8. Higher generation probabilities were observed for clonotypes shared by all four sorted-subset donors than for non-shared clonotypes.

For CDR1 and CDR2, the germline V gene (reference sequence) lists SGHNT and YYREEE. A distance of 12 bases separates the germline ends of V and J, which lose 5 bases and 5 bases respectively. Measured from the cysteine to the phenylalanine, the CDR3 is 13 residues long. Here the CDR3 DNA is all that survives: 39 bases in frame from base 1. Details on this clone: Its target antigen remains unknown. No much larger clonotype is one base removed from it; base qualities were not supplied.

Using the deep immunoSEQ assay, TCR CDR3 regions were amplified from genomic DNA by multiplex PCR. Genomic DNA extracted from each cell subset was distributed evenly over all wells of several immunoSEQ 96-well plates, and each plate served as one replicate. For sorted subsets, around 200 ng genomic DNA, equal to 30,000 to 35,000 T cell genomes, was loaded into each replicate PCR. Purified libraries were measured with a Qubit 3.0 fluorometer, size-checked on a Bioanalyzer 2100, and measured again with the KAPA Library Quantification kit. Every immunoSEQ 96-well plate was sequenced on a separate single-read 150-cycle Illumina NextSeq 550 flow cell. Per the original workflow: The immunoSEQ output contained only junctional sequences without quality scores, so filtering could not match that applied to full-length reads. To assign V/J genes and CDR3, sequences were annotated using PyIR, a Python wrapper for IgBLAST v1.9, with IMGT germline references. Reads were removed for weak V/J assignments (E-value above 1e-6), missing CDR3, stop codons, out-of-frame junctions, or ambiguous translated residues. V3J clonotypes were defined as sequences sharing an identical inferred V gene, J gene, and CDR3 amino acid sequence. To compute the percentage overlap between repertoires, the number of shared unique clonotypes was divided by the size of the smaller repertoire. Repertoire richness was assessed with RTK rarefaction, the Chao1 estimator, and Recon v2.1 estimates of unobserved clonotypes. Generation probabilities were computed with OLGA for all TCRbeta clonotypes obtained by the gDNA method from four donors. TCRdb holds this immuneACCESS table with in-frame rearrangements only. Some clones are missing; in checked studies, unresolved V genes explain under half, and the rest has no known cause. Clonal size and the V and J genes are those of that table, whereas D and trimming came from the DNA. Across this sample there are 2 million to 2.5 million clones, with approximately 96% seen only once. 0.1% to 0.15% of the sample goes to the ten largest clones.

Donors were healthy HIV-negative adults with no recently reported acute infections or vaccinations. All donors were Caucasian adults living in Nashville, Tennessee, USA. CD4+ T cells were enriched by magnetic negative selection; naive cells were then positively selected on CD45RA, and the negative fraction formed the memory subset. After blood collection by leukapheresis, PBMCs were isolated using Ficoll-Histopaque density gradient centrifugation and then cryopreserved in the vapor phase of liquid nitrogen. Analytical flow cytometry was used to check the purity and quantity of every magnetically sorted T cell population. Each sorted fraction had its genomic DNA isolated and then quantified by UV absorbance on a Nanodrop 2000c.

The sequence is built from TRBV5-4 and TRBJ2-3; no D gene call is confident. The sequenced sample was naive CD4+ T cells sorted from blood. This sample's cell subset or site label indicates: CD45RA+ positively selected. The TCR originated in a man between 18 and 35 years old in good health. The nucleotide sequence reads TGTGCCAGCAGTTCGAACTTCCAAGATACGCAGTATTTT. The translation is CASSSNFQDTQYF.